This T cell receptor beta chain stems from a study of CD8+CD57+ T cells in acquired aplastic anemia. Study-level information: Mean yield of DNA from sorted CD4+ and CD8+ cells was 2.5 to 4 ug. Findings of the study overall: Controls and patients did not differ significantly in CD8+ Simpson's diversity.

Patients chosen for sequencing had shown CD8+CD57+ cell expansion by flow cytometry. The enrolled patients all had severe acquired aplastic anemia. The TCR beta profiling, which covered VDJ combination and CDR3 sequence, was carried out using genomic DNA as the template. Each CDR3 protein gets one entry after TCRdb re-called the reads with MiXCR. The sample comprises about 120,000 distinct CDR3 sequences, under 65% of which are singletons, and around 29% rests with the top ten. As for this clonotype: The antigen is undetermined.

Germline values: CDR1 SGHTA, CDR2 FQGNSA. The CDR3 sequence is 13 residues long. Deletions cut 5 bases from V and 7 bases from J, with 15 bases between. V usage is TRBV7-2 and J usage is TRBJ2-7; tentatively, D is TRBD2 (5 bases). This receptor was identified in a human donor with aplastic anemia. What was sequenced was sorted CD4+, CD8+, or CD8+CD57+ T cells (not recorded which) from PBMCs. The CDR3 DNA reads TGTGCCAGCAGCCTGAACACCGGGGAGGAGCAGTACTTC. Translated: CASSLNTGEEQYF.